This T cell receptor (beta chain) stems from a study of blood T cell repertoires in COVID-19. The wider study: Samples of COVID-19 (acute and convalescent) were obtained from the United States, Italy and Spain. T cells, B-cell-depleted T cells, or PBMCs supplied cDNA or gDNA.

This clone was seen more than once but under ten times. Original methodology: Cell counts per sample came from amplifying reference gene primers. Clones were read by immunoSEQ multiplex PCR, and TCRdb kept only the in-frame ones, dropping some. The DNA gave D and trimming, while V, J and clone size come from that table. The sample includes 200,000 to 250,000 clones, 75% to 85% seen only once; the top ten take 1.3%. Patients from Seattle were sampled longitudinally, starting during active infection. CDR3 length equals 10 residues. V lost 8 bases and J 8 bases, leaving 10 bases between the germline ends. Per germline, CDR1 MDHEN and CDR2 SYDVKM.

The TCR comes from a young woman with COVID-19, enrolled during active disease. The rearrangement joins TRBV28 to TRBJ2-7, with D unresolved. Sequenced input: peripheral blood. The CDR3, as DNA: TGTGCCAGCGCTCAACAGAAGCAGTACTTC. This gives the protein CASAQQKQYF. The full variable domain, rest sourced from reference TRBV28 and TRBJ2-7, is DVKVTQSSRYLVKRTGEKVFLECVQDMDHENMFWYRQDPGLGLRLIYFSYDVKMKEKGDIPEGYSVSREKKERFSLILESASTNQTSMYLCASAQQKQYFGPGTRLTVT.